This TCR beta chain was observed in a study of OX40 agonist ivuxolimab in advanced cancers. The wider study: Partial response was recorded in three patients: one hepatocellular carcinoma and two cutaneous melanoma cases.

Here immunoSEQ multiplex PCR was the method, and the copy in TCRdb shows in-frame clones only, minus some. The sample lists tens of thousands of clones, roughly four fifths occurring once. This clonotype originated in an adult with an advanced solid tumor such as melanoma, head and neck, liver or kidney cancer. The source material was CD4+ or CD8+ T cells sorted from blood, sampled in a trial of the OX40 agonist ivuxolimab.

The CDR3 is CASSSKVHHNEKLFF. The CDR3 DNA sequence: TGTGCCAGCAGTTCAAAGGTCCACCATAATGAAAAACTGTTTTTT. The chain employs TRBV6-5 and TRBJ1-4; D is undetermined. The length of the CDR3 is 15 residues. Germline CDR1 MNHEY, CDR2 SVGAGI. The V end lost 4 bases, the J end lost 4 bases, and 13 bases lay between the germline ends.